This T cell receptor (beta chain) was identified in a study of siplizumab effects on memory and regulatory T cells. Background on the study: In pairs, mixed lymphocyte reactions were done either with siplizumab at around 0.93 ug/mL or without any drug present.

V was clipped by 6 bases and J by 1 base; unmatched bases: 1. This CDR3 region has 13 residues. Per the germline V gene, CDR1 is KGHSH and CDR2 is LQKENI. Coculture of the mixed lymphocyte reaction cells took place at 37 degrees C and lasted six to seven days. CFSE was used to stain responder PBMCs and Violet Dye to stain stimulator PBMCs, which were then pooled 1:1. The method was immunoSEQ multiplex PCR; TCRdb's version includes in-frame clones alone and lacks a portion of them. This table holds some 15,000 clones, around 49% found once. This clone was counted a few times. Its matching antigen is unknown. Given a much more abundant clone one base away, this may be a read error. Different DNA sequences within this sample yield the same CDR3.

The chain is built from TRBV18 and TRBJ1-1; TRBD1 agrees at 8 bases. Sequences were obtained from CFSE-low (dividing) CD4+ T cells sorted from an allogeneic mixed lymphocyte reaction. The TCR comes from a human donor in good health; the cells came from an allogeneic mixed lymphocyte reaction. The CDR3 region is CASSGQGNTEAFF. The CDR3 DNA follows: TGTGCCAGCTCCGGACAGGGGAACACTGAAGCTTTCTTT.